Below, one T cell receptor beta chain is given with its context. From germline, CDR1 is KGHSH and CDR2 LQKENI. The CDR3 runs to 17 residues. V shed 2 bases and J shed 0 bases, with 15 bases lying between them. Clones were read by immunoSEQ multiplex PCR, and TCRdb kept only the in-frame ones, dropping some. This repertoire shows just under 70,000 clones, more than 80% found once; its top ten account for about 8.1%. The data were obtained in a study of blood T cell repertoires in COVID-19. The chain links TRBV18 to TRBJ2-3; D may be TRBD1 (5 bases). The sample consisted of peripheral blood. The receptor's source is a man aged 30 to 45 with acute or convalescent COVID-19. CDR3 in amino acids: CASSPVRQGPSTDTQYF. CDR3 nucleotide sequence: TGTGCCAGCTCACCAGTCCGGCAGGGCCCTAGCACAGATACGCAGTATTTT.